The present T cell receptor (beta chain) was sequenced within a study of blood T cell repertoires in COVID-19. Looking at the study overall: Sample material is recorded as cDNA or gDNA derived from T cells, B-cell-depleted T cells, or PBMCs.

Trimming cost V 0 bases and J 6 bases; bases outside gene matches: 2. The V gene's germline CDR1 is LGHNA and CDR2 YSLEER. This CDR3 region has 16 residues. Authors' processing steps: Nucleated cell number was recorded as an estimate derived from reference gene primer amplification. The repertoire was sequenced with immunoSEQ multiplex PCR; TCRdb's copy has only in-frame clones and lacks some. The V and J calls and the clone size are those of that table, but D and trimming were determined from the DNA. This table holds around 310,000 clones, about nine tenths found once. This clone was observed once. Recovery among Cohort 3 donors was established by two negative PCRs, clearance, or symptom resolution.

The chain is built from TRBV4-3 and TRBJ2-1; 13 bases match TRBD2. Sequenced sample: PBMCs or T cells enriched from blood (not recorded which). This clonotype originated in a woman aged 40 to 49 who had recovered from COVID-19. The DNA for the CDR3 is TGCGCCAGCAGCCAAGATTGGACTAGCGGGGGCAATGAGCAGTTCTTC. Its translation: CASSQDWTSGGNEQFF.